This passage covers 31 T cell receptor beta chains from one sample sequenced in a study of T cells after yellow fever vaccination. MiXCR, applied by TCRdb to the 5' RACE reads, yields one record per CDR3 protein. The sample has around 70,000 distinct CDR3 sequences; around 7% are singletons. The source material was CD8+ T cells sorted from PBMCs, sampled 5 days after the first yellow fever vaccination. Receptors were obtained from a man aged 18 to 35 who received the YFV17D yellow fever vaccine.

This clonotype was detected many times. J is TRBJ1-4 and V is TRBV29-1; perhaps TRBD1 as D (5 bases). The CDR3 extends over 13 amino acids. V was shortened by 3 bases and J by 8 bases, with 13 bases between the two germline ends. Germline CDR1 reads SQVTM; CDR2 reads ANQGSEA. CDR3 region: CSVETEPEEKLFF. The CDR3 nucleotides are TGCAGCGTTGAGACAGAGCCTGAGGAAAAACTGTTTTTT.

CDR3 sequence: CASSYSEGGYTDTQYF. CDR3 nucleotides: TGTGCCAGCAGTTACTCTGAGGGGGGGTACACAGATACGCAGTATTTT. The chain joins TRBV6-5 to TRBJ2-3; weak D call: TRBD2 (7 bases). The CDR3 loop spans 16 amino acids. The V gene lost 0 bases and the J gene lost 2 bases, with 12 bases spanning the gap. CDR1 and CDR2 from the germline V gene are MNHEY and SVGAGI.

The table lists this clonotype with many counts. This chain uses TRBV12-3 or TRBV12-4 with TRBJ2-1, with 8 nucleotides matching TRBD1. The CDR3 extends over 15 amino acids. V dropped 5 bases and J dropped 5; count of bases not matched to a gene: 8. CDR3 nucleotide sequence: TGTGCCAGCAGTCTCGGGGGACAGGTAAACAATGAGCAGTTCTTC. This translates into CASSLGGQVNNEQFF.

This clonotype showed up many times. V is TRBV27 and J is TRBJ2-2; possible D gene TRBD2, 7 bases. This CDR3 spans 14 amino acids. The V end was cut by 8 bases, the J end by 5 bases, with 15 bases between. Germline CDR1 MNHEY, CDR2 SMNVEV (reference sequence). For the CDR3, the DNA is TGTGCCAGCGAGGGGAGGGGGAGGACCGGGGAGCTGTTTTTT. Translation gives CASEGRGRTGELFF.

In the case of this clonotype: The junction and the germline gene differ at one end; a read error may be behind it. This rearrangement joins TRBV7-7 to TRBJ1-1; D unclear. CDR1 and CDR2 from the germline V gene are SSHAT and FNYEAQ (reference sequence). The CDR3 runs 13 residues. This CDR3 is CASSLALSTEAFF. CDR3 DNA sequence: TGTGCTAGCAGCTTAGCGCTAAGTACTGAAGCTTTCTTT.

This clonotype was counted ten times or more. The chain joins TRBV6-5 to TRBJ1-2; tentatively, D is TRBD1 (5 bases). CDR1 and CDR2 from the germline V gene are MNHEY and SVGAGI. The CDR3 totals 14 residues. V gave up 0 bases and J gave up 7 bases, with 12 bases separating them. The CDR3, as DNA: TGTGCCAGCAGTTACTCGCCAGGGAGGGGTGGCTACACCTTC. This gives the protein CASSYSPGRGGYTF.

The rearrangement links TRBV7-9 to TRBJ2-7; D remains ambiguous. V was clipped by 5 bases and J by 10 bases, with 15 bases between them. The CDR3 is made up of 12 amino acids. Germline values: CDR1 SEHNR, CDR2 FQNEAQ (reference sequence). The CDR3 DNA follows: TGTGCCAGCAGCCCCGGGCCGTCAAGTCAGTACTTC. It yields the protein CASSPGPSSQYF.

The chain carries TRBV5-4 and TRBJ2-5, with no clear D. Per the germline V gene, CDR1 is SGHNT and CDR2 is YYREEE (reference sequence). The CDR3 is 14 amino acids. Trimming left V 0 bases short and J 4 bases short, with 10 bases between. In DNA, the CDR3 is TGTGCCAGCAGCTTGGTACTCGACGGAGAGACCCAGTACTTC. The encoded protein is CASSLVLDGETQYF.

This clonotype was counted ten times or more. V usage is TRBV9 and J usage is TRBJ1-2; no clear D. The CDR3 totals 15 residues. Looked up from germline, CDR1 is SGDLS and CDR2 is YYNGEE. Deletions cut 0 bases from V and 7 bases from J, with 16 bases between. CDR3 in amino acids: CASSVGGPIEGGYTF. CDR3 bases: TGTGCCAGCAGCGTAGGGGGTCCGATCGAGGGTGGCTACACCTTC.

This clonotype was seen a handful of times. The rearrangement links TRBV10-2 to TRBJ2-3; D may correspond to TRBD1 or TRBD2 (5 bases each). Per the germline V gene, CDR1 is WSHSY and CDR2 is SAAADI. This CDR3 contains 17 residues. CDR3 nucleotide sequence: TGCGCTGCCTGGGGGTCACAGTTGGAGTTGTTGGCAGATACGCAGTATTTT. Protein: CAAWGSQLELLADTQYF.

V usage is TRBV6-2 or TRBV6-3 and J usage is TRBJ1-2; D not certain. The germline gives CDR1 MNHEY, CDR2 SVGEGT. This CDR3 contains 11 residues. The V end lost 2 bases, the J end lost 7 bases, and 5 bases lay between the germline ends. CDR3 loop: CASSYRGGYTF. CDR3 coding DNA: TGTGCCAGCAGTTACCGTGGTGGCTACACCTTC.

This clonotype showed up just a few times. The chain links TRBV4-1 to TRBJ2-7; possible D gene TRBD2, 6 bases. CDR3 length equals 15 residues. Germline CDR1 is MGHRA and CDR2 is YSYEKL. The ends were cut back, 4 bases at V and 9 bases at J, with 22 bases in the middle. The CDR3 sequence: CASSPVGGDPSLQYF. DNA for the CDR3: TGCGCCAGCAGCCCCGTGGGGGGAGACCCTTCCTTGCAGTACTTC.

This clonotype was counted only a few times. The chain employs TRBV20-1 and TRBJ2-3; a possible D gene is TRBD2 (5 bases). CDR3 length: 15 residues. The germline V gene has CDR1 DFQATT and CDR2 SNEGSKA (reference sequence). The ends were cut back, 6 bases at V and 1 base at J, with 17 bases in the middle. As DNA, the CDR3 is TGCAGTGCCCCCCGGGGAGTGGTTGGCACAGATACGCAGTATTTT. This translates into CSAPRGVVGTDTQYF.

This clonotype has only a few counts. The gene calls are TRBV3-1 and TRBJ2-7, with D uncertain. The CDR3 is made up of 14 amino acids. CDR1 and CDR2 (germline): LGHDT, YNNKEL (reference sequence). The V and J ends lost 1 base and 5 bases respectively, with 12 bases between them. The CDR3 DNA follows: TGTGCCAGCAGCCAAGGGACGCCGGCCAACGAGCAGTACGTC. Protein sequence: CASSQGTPANEQYV.

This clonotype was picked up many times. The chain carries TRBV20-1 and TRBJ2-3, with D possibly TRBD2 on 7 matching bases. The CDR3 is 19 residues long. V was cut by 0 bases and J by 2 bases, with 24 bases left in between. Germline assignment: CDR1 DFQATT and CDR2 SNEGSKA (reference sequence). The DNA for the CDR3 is TGCAGTGCTAGAGAGGCGGACGGGGGGCCTACCCTTATCACAGATACGCAGTATTTT. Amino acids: CSAREADGGPTLITDTQYF.

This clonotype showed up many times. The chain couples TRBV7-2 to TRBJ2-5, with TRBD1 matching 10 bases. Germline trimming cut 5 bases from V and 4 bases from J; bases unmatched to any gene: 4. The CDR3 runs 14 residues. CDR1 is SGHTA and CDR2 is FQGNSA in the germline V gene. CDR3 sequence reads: CASSQRQGAETQYF. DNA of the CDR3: TGTGCCAGCAGCCAACGACAGGGGGCAGAGACCCAGTACTTC.

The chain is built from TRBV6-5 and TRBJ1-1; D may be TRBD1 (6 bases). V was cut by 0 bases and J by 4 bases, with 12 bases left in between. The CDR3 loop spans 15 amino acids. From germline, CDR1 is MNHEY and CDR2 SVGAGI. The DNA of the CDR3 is TGTGCCAGCAGTTACTCAGGGACACCACTCACTGAAGCTTTCTTT. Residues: CASSYSGTPLTEAFF.

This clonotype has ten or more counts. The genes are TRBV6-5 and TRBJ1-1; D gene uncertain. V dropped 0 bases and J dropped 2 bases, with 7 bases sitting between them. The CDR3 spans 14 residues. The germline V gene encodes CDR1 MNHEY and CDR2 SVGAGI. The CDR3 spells CASSYSTPNTEAFF. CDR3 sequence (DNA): TGTGCCAGCAGTTACTCGACGCCCAACACTGAAGCTTTCTTT.

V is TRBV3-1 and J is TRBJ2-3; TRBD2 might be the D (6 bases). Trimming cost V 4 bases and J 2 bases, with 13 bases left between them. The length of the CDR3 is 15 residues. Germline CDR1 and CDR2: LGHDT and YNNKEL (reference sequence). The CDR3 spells CASSRTTGHTDTQYF. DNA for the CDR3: TGTGCCAGCAGCCGGACTACCGGACACACAGATACGCAGTATTTT.

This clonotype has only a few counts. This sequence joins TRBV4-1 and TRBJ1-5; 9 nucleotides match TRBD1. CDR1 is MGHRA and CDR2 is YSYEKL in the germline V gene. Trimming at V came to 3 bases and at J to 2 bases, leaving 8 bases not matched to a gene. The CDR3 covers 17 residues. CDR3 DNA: TGCGCCAGCAGCCATACCCCGGGACAGGGTGGCAATCAGCCCCAGCATTTT. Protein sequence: CASSHTPGQGGNQPQHF.

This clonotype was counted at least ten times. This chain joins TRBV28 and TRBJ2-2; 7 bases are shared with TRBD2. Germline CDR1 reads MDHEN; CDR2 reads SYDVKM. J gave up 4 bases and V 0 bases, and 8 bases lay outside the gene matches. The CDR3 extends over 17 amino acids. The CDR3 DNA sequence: TGTGCCAGCAGTTTATGCAGGCGGGGGAGCTGCACCGGGGAGCTGTTTTTT. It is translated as CASSLCRRGSCTGELFF.

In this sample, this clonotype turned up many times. In DNA, the CDR3 is TGCGCCAGCAGCCAAGATCAGGGGAACTATGGCTACACCTTC. This encodes CASSQDQGNYGYTF. V gene TRBV4-1 combines with J gene TRBJ1-2; weak D call: TRBD1 (6 bases). Trimming removed 0 bases from V and 2 bases from J, with 7 bases in between. In germline, CDR1 is MGHRA, CDR2 YSYEKL. CDR3 length equals 14 residues.

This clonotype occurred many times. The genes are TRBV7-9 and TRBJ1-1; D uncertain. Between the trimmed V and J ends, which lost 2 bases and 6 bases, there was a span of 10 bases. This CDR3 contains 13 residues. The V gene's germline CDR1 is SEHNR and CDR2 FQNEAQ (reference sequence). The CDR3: CASSLRREAEAFF. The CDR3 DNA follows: TGTGCCAGCAGCTTAAGGAGGGAAGCTGAAGCTTTCTTT.

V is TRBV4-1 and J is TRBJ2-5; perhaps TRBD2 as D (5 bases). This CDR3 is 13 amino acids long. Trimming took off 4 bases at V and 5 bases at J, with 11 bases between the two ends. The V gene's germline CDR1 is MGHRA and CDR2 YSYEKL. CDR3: CASSPTSKETQYF. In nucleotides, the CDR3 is TGCGCCAGCAGCCCTACTAGTAAGGAGACCCAGTACTTC.

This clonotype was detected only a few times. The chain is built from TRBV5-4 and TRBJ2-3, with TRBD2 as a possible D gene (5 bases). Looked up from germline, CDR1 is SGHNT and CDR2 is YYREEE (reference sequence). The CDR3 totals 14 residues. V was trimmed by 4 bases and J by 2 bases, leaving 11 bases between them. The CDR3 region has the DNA TGTGCCAGCAGCGCCCGGACTGCCACAGATACGCAGTATTTT. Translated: CASSARTATDTQYF.

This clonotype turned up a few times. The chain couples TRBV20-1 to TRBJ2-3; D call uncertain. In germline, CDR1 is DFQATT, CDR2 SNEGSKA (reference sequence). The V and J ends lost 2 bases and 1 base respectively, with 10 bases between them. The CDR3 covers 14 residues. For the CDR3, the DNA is TGCAGTGCTAGATCCGGCGGAGGCACAGATACGCAGTATTTT. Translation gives CSARSGGGTDTQYF.

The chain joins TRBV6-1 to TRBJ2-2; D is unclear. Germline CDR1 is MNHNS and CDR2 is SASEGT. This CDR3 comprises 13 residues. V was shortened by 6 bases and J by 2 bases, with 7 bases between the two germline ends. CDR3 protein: CASRQHNTGELFF. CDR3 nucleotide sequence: TGTGCCAGCAGACAGCATAACACCGGGGAGCTGTTTTTT.

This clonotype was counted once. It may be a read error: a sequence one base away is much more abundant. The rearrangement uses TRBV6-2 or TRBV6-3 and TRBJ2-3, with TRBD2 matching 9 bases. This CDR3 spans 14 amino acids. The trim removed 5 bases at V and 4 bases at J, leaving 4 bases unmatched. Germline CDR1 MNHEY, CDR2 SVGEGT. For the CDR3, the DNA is TGTGCCAGCAGTCATTGCGGGGGGGCAGATACGCAGTATTTT. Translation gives CASSHCGGADTQYF.

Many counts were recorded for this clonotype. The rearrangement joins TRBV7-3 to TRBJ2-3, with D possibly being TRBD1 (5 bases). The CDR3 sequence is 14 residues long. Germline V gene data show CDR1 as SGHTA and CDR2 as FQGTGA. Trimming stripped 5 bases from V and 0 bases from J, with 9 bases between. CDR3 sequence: CASSRTSSTDTQYF. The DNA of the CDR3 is TGTGCCAGCAGCCGGACATCCAGCACAGATACGCAGTATTTT. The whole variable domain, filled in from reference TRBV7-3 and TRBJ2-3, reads GAGVSQTPSNKVTEKGKYVELRCDPISGHTALYWYRQSLGQGPEFLIYFQGTGAADDSGLPNDRFFAVRPEGSVSTLKIQRTERGDSAVYLCASSRTSSTDTQYFGPGTRLTVL.

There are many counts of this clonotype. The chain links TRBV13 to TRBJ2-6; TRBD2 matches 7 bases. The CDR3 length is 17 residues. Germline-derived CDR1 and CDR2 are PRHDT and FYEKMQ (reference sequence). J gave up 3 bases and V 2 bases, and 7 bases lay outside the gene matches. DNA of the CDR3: TGTGCCAGCAGCTTATCGCCAGGGAGGGGTGGGGCCAACGTCCTGACTTTC. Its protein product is CASSLSPGRGGANVLTF.

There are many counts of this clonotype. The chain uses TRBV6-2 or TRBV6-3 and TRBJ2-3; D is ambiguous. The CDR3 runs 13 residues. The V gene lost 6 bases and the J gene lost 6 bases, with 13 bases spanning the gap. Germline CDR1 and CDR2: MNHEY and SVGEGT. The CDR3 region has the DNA TGTGCCAGCAGCTTAAGGCTACAGGATACGCAGTATTTT. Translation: CASSLRLQDTQYF.